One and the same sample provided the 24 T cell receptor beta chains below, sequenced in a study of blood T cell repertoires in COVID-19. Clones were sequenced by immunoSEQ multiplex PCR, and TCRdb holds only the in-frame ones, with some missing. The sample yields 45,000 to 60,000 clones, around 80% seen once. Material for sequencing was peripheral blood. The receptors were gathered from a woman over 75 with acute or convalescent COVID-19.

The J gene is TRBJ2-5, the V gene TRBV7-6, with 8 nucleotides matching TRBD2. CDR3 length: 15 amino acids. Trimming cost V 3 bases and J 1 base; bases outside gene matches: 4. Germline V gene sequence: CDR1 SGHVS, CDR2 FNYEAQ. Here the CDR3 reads CASSFAGGVQETQYF. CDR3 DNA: TGTGCCAGCAGCTTTGCGGGAGGAGTCCAAGAGACCCAGTACTTC.

The DNA for the CDR3 is TGTGCCAGCAGTTTTCCCCCCAGGGTTTGGGAGCAGTACTTC. Translation gives CASSFPPRVWEQYF. The chain is built from TRBV28 and TRBJ2-7; D may be TRBD1 (5 bases). V was clipped by 3 bases and J by 7 bases, with 16 bases between them. The germline gives CDR1 MDHEN, CDR2 SYDVKM. The CDR3 spans 14 residues.

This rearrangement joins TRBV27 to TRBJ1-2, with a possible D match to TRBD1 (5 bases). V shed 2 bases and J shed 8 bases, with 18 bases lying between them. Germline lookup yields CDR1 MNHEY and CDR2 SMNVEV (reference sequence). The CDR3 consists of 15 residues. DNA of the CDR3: TGTGCCAGCAGTTTAGGTCAGGGAAAACTATTAGGCTACACCTTC. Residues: CASSLGQGKLLGYTF.

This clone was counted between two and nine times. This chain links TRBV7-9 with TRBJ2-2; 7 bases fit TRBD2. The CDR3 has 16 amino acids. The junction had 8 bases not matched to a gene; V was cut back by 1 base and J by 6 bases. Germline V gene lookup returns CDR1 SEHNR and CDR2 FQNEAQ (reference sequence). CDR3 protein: CASSLVASGLPGELFF. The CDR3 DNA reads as TGTGCCAGCAGCTTAGTGGCTAGCGGTCTCCCCGGGGAGCTGTTTTTT.

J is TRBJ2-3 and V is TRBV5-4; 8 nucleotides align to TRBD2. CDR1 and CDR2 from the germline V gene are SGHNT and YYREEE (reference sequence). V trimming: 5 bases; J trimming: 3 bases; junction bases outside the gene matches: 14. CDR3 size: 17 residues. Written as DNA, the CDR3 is TGTGCCAGCAGGACGGACCCCGGGAGGGGCAGAACAGATACGCAGTATTTT. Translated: CASRTDPGRGRTDTQYF.

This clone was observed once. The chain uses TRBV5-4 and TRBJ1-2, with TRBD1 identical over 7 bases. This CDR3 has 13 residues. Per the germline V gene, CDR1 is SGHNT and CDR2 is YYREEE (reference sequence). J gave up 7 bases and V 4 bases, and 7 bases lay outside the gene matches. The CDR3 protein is CASSGRDSTGYTF. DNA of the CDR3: TGTGCCAGCAGCGGCCGGGACAGTACTGGCTACACCTTC.

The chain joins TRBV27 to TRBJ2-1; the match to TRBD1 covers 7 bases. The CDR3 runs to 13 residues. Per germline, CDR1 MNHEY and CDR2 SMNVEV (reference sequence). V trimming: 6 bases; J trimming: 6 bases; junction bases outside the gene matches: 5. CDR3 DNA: TGTGCCAGCAGGTTGTACAGGGGCAATGAGCAGTTCTTC. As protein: CASRLYRGNEQFF.

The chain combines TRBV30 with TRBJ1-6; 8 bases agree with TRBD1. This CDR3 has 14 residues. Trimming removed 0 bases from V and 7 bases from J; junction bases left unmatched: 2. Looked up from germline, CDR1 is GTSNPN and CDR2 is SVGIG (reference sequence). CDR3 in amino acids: CAWSVGQENSPLHF. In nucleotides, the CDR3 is TGTGCCTGGAGTGTGGGACAGGAGAATTCACCCCTCCACTTT.

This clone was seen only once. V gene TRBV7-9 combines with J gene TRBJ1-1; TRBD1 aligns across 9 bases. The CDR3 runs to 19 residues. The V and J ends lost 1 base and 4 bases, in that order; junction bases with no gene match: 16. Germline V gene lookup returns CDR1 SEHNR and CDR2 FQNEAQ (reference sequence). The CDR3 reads CASSLGPPGQGRVGTEAFF. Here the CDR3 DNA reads TGTGCCAGCAGCTTAGGACCCCCGGGACAGGGTAGGGTGGGCACTGAAGCTTTCTTT.

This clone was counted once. This chain's CDR3 is CASSVSMNTEAFF. DNA for the CDR3: TGTGCCAGCTCAGTATCCATGAACACTGAAGCTTTCTTT. J is TRBJ1-1 and V is TRBV28; no clear D gene. The CDR3 sequence is 13 residues long. V lost 8 bases, J lost 0 bases, and 10 bases lay in between. Germline V gene data show CDR1 as MDHEN and CDR2 as SYDVKM.

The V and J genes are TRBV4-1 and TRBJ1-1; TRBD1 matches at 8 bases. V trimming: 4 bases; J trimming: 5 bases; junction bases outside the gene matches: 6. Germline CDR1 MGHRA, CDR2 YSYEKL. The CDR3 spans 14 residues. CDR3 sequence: CASSPTGEGTEAFF. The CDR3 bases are TGCGCCAGCAGCCCGACAGGGGAAGGAACTGAAGCTTTCTTT.

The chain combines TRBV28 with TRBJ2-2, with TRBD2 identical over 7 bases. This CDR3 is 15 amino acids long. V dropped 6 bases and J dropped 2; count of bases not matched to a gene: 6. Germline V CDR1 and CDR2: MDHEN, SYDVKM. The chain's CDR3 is CASSRGLLNTGELFF. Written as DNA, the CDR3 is TGTGCCAGCAGCCGGGGACTACTTAACACCGGGGAGCTGTTTTTT.

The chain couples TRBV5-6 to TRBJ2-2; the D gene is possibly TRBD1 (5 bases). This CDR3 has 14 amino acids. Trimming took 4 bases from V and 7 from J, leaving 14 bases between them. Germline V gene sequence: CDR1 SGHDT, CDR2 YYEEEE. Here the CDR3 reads CASSREWGRGELFF. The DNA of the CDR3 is TGTGCCAGCAGCCGCGAGTGGGGCCGCGGGGAGCTGTTTTTT.

The CDR3: CASSILSDTQYF. DNA of the CDR3: TGCGCCAGCAGCATACTATCAGATACGCAGTATTTT. The genes are TRBV5-1 and TRBJ2-3; D ambiguous. Per germline, CDR1 SGHRS and CDR2 YFSETQ. This CDR3 region has 12 residues. Trimming removed 4 bases from V and 4 bases from J, with 7 bases in between.

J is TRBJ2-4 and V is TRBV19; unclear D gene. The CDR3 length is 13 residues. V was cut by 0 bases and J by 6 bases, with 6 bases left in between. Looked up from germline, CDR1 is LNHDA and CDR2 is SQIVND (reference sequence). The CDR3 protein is CASSIEVRNIQYF. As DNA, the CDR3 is TGTGCCAGTAGTATAGAGGTGAGAAACATTCAGTACTTC.

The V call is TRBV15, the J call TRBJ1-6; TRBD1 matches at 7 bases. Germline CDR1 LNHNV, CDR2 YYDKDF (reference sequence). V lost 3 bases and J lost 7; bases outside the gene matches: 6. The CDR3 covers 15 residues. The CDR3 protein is CATSSGGQSNSPLHF. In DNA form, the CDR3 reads TGTGCCACCAGCAGCGGGGGACAGTCAAATTCACCCCTCCACTTT. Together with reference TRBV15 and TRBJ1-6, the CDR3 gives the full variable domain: DAMVIQNPRYQVTQFGKPVTLSCSQTLNHNVMYWYQQKSSQAPKLLFHYYDKDFNNEADTPDNFQSRRPNTSFCFLDIRSPGLGDTAMYLCATSSGGQSNSPLHFGNGTRLTVT.

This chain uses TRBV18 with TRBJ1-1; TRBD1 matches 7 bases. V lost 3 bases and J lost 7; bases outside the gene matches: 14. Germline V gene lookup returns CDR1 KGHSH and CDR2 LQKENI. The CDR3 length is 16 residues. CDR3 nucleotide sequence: TGTGCCAGCTCACCGACTACCCGGGACAGTAACTATGAAGCTTTCTTT. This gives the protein CASSPTTRDSNYEAFF.

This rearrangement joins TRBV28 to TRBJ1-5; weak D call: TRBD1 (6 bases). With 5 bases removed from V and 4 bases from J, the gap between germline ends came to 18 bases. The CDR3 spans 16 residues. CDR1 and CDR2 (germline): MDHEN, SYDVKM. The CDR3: CASSPTHTGPNQPQHF. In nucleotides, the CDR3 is TGTGCCAGCAGTCCAACACACACAGGGCCAAATCAGCCCCAGCATTTT.

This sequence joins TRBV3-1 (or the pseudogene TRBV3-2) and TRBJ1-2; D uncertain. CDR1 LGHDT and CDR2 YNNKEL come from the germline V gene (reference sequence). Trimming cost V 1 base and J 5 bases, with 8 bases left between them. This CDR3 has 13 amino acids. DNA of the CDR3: TGTGCCAGCAGCCAAGCGGGAGGGTATGGCTACACCTTC. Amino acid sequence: CASSQAGGYGYTF.

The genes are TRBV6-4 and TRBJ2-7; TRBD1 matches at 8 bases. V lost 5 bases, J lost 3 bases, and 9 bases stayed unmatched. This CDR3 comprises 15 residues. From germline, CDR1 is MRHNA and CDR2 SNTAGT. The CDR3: CASSLWGGQGYEQYF. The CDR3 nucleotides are TGTGCCAGCAGTCTCTGGGGTGGACAGGGCTACGAGCAGTACTTC.

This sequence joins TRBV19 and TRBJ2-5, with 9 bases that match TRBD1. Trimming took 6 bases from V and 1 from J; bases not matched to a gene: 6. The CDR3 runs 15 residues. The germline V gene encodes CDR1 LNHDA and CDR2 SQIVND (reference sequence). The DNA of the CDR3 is TGTGCCAGTAGGGAACAGGGGGCCCCCCAAGAGACCCAGTACTTC. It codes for CASREQGAPQETQYF.

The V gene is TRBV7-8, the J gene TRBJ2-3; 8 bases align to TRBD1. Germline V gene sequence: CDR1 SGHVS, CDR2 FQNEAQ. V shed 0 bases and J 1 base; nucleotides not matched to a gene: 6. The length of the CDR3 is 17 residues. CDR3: CASSLAQGATGTDTQYF. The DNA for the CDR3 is TGTGCCAGCAGCTTAGCGCAGGGGGCTACTGGCACAGATACGCAGTATTTT.

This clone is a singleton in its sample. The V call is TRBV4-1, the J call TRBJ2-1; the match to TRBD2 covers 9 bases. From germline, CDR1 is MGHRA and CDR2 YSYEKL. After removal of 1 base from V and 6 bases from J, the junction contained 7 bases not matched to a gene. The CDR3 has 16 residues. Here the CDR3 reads CASSQASGTSFNEQFF. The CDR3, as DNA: TGCGCCAGCAGCCAAGCTTCGGGGACTAGCTTCAATGAGCAGTTCTTC.

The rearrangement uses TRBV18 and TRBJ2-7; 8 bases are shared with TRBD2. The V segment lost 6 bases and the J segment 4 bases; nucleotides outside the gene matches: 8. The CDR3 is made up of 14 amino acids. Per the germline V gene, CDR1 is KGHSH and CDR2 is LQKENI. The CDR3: CASSTGLGTYEQYF. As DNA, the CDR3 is TGTGCCAGCTCCACGGGACTAGGGACTTACGAGCAGTACTTC.